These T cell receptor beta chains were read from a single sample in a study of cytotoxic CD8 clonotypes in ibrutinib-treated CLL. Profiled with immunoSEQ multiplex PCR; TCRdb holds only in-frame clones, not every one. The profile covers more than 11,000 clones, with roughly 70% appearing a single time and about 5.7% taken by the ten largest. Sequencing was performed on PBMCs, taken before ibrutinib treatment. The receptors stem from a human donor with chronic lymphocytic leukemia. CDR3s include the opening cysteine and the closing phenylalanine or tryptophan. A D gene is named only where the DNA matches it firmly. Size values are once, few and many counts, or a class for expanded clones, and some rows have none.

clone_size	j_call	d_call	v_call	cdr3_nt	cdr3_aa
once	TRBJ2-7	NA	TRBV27	TGTGCCAGCAGTTTAGACATCTCCCCCTCCTACGAGCAGTACTTC	CASSLDISPSYEQYF
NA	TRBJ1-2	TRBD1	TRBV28	TGTGCCAGCAGTTTCAGGGGGCGTAACTATGGCTACACCTTC	CASSFRGRNYGYTF
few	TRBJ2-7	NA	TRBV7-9	TGTGCCAGCAGCCTCGGGACGGAAGGCTACGAGCAGTACTTC	CASSLGTEGYEQYF
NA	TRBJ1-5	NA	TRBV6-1	TGTGCCAGCAGTGATGGTCACTCCAATCAGCCCCAGCATTTT	CASSDGHSNQPQHF
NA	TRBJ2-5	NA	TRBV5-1	TGCGCCAGCAGCATTGTGGGGGGAGGAGAGACCCAGTACTTC	CASSIVGGGETQYF
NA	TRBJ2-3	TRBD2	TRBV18	TGTGCCAGCTCCCAAGCTAGGGGACTAGCGTACCATACGCAGTATTTT	CASSQARGLAYHTQYF
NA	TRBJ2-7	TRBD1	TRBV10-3	TGTGCCATCAGGGAAGACAGGGCAGGGTACGAGCAGTACTTC	CAIREDRAGYEQYF
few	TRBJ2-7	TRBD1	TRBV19	TGTGCCAGTAGTATCGACAGGGGGGCGGTCGAGCAGTACTTC	CASSIDRGAVEQYF
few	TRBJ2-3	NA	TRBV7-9	TGTGCCAGCAGCTTACTCGGGCGGAGCACAGATACGCAGTATTTT	CASSLLGRSTDTQYF
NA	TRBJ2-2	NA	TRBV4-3	TGCGCCAGCAGCCAAGATGCGCCCGGGACACGTAACACCGGGGAGCTGTTTTTT	CASSQDAPGTRNTGELFF
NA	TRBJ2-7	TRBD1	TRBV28	TGTGCCAGCAGTACCCACAGGGGCCAGAGCTCCTACGAGCAGTACTTC	CASSTHRGQSSYEQYF
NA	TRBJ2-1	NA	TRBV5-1	TGCGCCAGCAGGGGGAATAGCCACATCGGCAATGAGCAGTTCTTC	CASRGNSHIGNEQFF
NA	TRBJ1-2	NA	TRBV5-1	TGCGCCAGCGGTGGGTACTATGGCTACACCTTC	CASGGYYGYTF
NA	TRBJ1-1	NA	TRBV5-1	TGCGCCAGCAGCTTGGGGGCCACCCGGACCTCGGGGACTGAAGCTTTCTTT	CASSLGATRTSGTEAFF
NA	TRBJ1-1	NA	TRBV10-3	TGTGCCATCAGGCCGGGACATGAAGGAACTGAAGCTTTCTTT	CAIRPGHEGTEAFF
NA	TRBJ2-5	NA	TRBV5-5	TGTGCCAGCAGCTCCGGGCGCCGGGGGACCCAGTACTTC	CASSSGRRGTQYF
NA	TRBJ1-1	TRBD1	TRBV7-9	TGTGCCACCCCGGACAGGGGCACTGAAGCTTTCTTT	CATPDRGTEAFF
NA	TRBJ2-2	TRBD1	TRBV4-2	TGTGCCAGCAGCCAAGACGGGACAGGGAGGACCGGGGAGCTGTTTTTT	CASSQDGTGRTGELFF
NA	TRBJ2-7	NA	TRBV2	TGTGCCAGCAGTTCAGACGCCTACGAGCAGTACTTC	CASSSDAYEQYF
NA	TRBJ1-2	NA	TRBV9	TGTGCCAGCAGCGTAGCCGGGACACTCGTCTATGGCTACACCTTC	CASSVAGTLVYGYTF
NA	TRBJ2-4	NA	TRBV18	TGTGCCAGCTCCCTGGACAGCAAAAACATTCAGTACTTC	CASSLDSKNIQYF
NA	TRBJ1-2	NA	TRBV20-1	TGCAGTGCTAACGGGGAGATGGGCTACACCTTC	CSANGEMGYTF
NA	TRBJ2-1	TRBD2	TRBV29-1	TGCAGCGTTGCCCCGGGGGCGGGAGGGACCTACAATGAGCAGTTCTTC	CSVAPGAGGTYNEQFF
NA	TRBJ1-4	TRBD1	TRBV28	TGTGCCAGCAGTGGAGGGACAGAGTCCAATGAAAAACTGTTTTTT	CASSGGTESNEKLFF
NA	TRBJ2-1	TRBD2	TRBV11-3	TGTGCCAGCAGCCCGGGGGGGGGCCGCTACAATGAGCAGTTCTTC	CASSPGGGRYNEQFF
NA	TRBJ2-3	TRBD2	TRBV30	TGTGCCTCAAAAGCGGGGTCGGGCACAGATACGCAGTATTTT	CASKAGSGTDTQYF
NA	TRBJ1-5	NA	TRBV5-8	TGTGCCAGCAGCGTGGGAGGAGGCAATCAGCCCCAGCATTTT	CASSVGGGNQPQHF
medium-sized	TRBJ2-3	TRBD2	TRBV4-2	TGTGCCAGCAGCCAAGATGGGGCGGGGGGGCCGAATACGCAGTATTTT	CASSQDGAGGPNTQYF
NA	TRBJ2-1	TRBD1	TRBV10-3	TGTGCCACCACCGGGACAGGGGAGAGCAATGAGCAGTTCTTC	CATTGTGESNEQFF
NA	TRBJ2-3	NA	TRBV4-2	TGTGCCAGCAGCCAAGAGTGGGCCAGCACAGATACGCAGTATTTT	CASSQEWASTDTQYF
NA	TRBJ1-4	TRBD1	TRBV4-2	TGTGCCAGCAGCCAAGATATTGCGGGACAGGGTAATGAAAAACTGTTTTTT	CASSQDIAGQGNEKLFF
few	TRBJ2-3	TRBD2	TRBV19	TGTGCCCGTGGGGAGGGCGAAACAGATACGCAGTATTTT	CARGEGETDTQYF
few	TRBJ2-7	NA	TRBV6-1	TGTGCCGGCCAAGGGCAGGAGATGCACGAGCAGTACTTC	CAGQGQEMHEQYF
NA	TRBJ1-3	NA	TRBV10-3	TGTGCCATCAGCAGACCCAACCGGGGTGGAAACACCATATATTTT	CAISRPNRGGNTIYF
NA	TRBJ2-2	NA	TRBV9	TGTGCCAGCGAAGTCCAGGCGAACACCGGGGAGCTGTTTTTT	CASEVQANTGELFF
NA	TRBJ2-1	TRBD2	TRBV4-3	TGCGCCAGCAGTAGCGGGCACGACAATGAGCAGTTCTTC	CASSSGHDNEQFF
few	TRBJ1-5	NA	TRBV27	TGTGCCAGCAGTTTAGTGGCCCCCGGGGGCCGATGGCCCCAGCATTTT	CASSLVAPGGRWPQHF
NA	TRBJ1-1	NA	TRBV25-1	TGTGCCAGCAGTGACCTGCACGGGGGGAGCGAGAACACTGAAGCTTTCTTT	CASSDLHGGSENTEAFF
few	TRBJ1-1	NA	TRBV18	TGTGCCAGCTCACCCGGACGGACTGAAGCTTTCTTT	CASSPGRTEAFF
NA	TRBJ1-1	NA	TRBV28	TGTGCCAGCAGTTTGTTTGGGGGCAGAGAAGCTTTCTTT	CASSLFGGREAFF
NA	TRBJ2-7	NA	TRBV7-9	TGTGCCAGCAGCCCCAACCTAGATGGACTGGAGATGGCCTCCTACGAGCAGTACTTC	CASSPNLDGLEMASYEQYF
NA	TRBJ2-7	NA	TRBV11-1	TGTGCCAGCAGCCGTATGGACGGGAGCGAGCAGTACTTC	CASSRMDGSEQYF
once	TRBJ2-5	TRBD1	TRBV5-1	TGCGCCAGCAGCTTGGACAGGGGGGCAGGGGAGACCCAGTACTTC	CASSLDRGAGETQYF
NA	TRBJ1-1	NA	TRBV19	TGTGCCAGTAGCGCGGGGACCGCGGCGAACACTGAAGCTTTCTTT	CASSAGTAANTEAFF
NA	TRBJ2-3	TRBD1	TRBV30	TGTGCCTGGAGTGTCGGGACAGGGGTTGCAGATACGCAGTATTTT	CAWSVGTGVADTQYF
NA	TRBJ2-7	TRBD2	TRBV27	TGTGCCAGCAGTTTGGGGGGGGTGAAGACCGCCGTGTCGGGAGGGCCCACCTACGAGCAGTACTTC	CASSLGGVKTAVSGGPTYEQYF
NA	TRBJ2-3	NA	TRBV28	TGTGCCAGCCGGCTAGGTCCCACAGATACGCAGTATTTT	CASRLGPTDTQYF
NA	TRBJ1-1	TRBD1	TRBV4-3	TGCGCCAGCAGCCTCCGACAGGGGTGGACTGAAGCTTTCTTT	CASSLRQGWTEAFF
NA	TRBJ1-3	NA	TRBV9	TGTGCCAGCAGCTCAACCCACGAGGACAGAGGGAGCTCTGGAAACACCATATATTTT	CASSSTHEDRGSSGNTIYF
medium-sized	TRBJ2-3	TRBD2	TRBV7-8	TGTGCCAGCACCTCGACTAGCGGGAGGGAAGATACGCAGTATTTT	CASTSTSGREDTQYF
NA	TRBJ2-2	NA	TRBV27	TGTGCCAGCAGTGGGGGGGCAGGGACCGGGGAGCTGTTTTTT	CASSGGAGTGELFF
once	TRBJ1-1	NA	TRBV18	TGTGCCAGCTCACCACCTAACGGACAATCGGCTTTCTTT	CASSPPNGQSAFF
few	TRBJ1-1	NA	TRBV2	TGTGCCAGCAGCGCCCAGGGAACCCAGGGTACTGAAGCTTTCTTT	CASSAQGTQGTEAFF